This TCR beta chain was captured by sequencing in a study of blood T cell repertoires in COVID-19. TCRdb keeps only in-frame clones here, not all; method: immunoSEQ multiplex PCR. The data contain 85,000 to 95,000 clones, around 80% of them singletons. The germline CDR1 and CDR2 sequences are MRHNA and SNTAGT. This CDR3 is built from 15 residues. The junction had 9 bases not matched to a gene; V was cut back by 6 bases and J by 2 bases. The sequence was collected from a man between 65 and 80 years old with acute or convalescent COVID-19. The sequencing sample was made of peripheral blood. The V call is TRBV6-4, the J call TRBJ2-5, with 7 positions matching TRBD2. The CDR3 reads CASSAWGGTQETQYF. The CDR3 nucleotides are TGTGCCAGCAGCGCGTGGGGGGGGACGCAAGAGACCCAGTACTTC.